One and the same sample provided the 22 T cell receptor beta chains below, sequenced in a study of follicular helper T cells after annual influenza vaccination. Here immunoSEQ multiplex PCR was the method, and the copy in TCRdb shows in-frame clones only, minus some. The profile shows 27,000 or so clones, 80% to 90% of them singletons. The time point here: 2014-2015 season, pre-vaccination. Material: CXCR5+ CD38- circulating T follicular helper cells from blood, obtained on the day of influenza vaccination. This sample's subset: circulating Tfh, non-naive CD4+CXCR5+PD-1+ (ICOS+CD38+ or ICOS-CD38-). These receptors were taken from an adult who received the influenza vaccine.

The sample holds one count of this clone. The chain couples TRBV5-5 to TRBJ2-7, with TRBD1 identical over 11 bases. CDR3 length: 16 amino acids. The germline CDR1 and CDR2 sequences are SGHKS and YYEKEE (reference sequence). Trimming at V came to 4 bases and at J to 1 base, leaving 7 bases not matched to a gene. The DNA for the CDR3 is TGTGCCAGCAGCCTCCTAGGACAGGGGGCTTCCTACGAGCAGTACTTC. It encodes CASSLLGQGASYEQYF.

About this clone: The sample contains more than one DNA sequence encoding this CDR3. CDR3 DNA sequence: TGCGCCAGCAGCGGGGGACAGTCTTACAATGAGCAGTTCTTC. This gives the protein CASSGGQSYNEQFF. The V and J genes are TRBV5-1 and TRBJ2-1, with 7 bases identical to TRBD1. The V and J ends lost 4 bases and 4 bases, in that order; junction bases with no gene match: 5. Germline V gene sequence: CDR1 SGHRS, CDR2 YFSETQ. The CDR3 sequence is 14 residues long.

This clone was recorded a few times. This chain links TRBV5-5 with TRBJ2-5, with TRBD1 matching 7 bases. The CDR3 totals 13 residues. Germline CDR1 reads SGHKS; CDR2 reads YYEKEE (reference sequence). V was pared by 6 bases and J by 5 bases, with 7 bases of the junction left unmatched. The CDR3 DNA reads TGTGCCAGCAACAGCAGGGGGTACGAGACCCAGTACTTC. This encodes CASNSRGYETQYF.

This clone was seen only a few times. V usage is TRBV6-5 and J usage is TRBJ1-2; 9 bases agree with TRBD1. CDR1 is MNHEY and CDR2 is SVGAGI in the germline V gene. J lost 4 bases, V lost 6 bases, and 9 bases had no gene match. The CDR3 loop spans 15 amino acids. The CDR3 DNA reads TGTGCCAGCAGGCCGGGACAGGGAGTTTCCTATGGCTACACCTTC. Translated: CASRPGQGVSYGYTF.

The chain employs TRBV28 and TRBJ1-4, with 7 bases lining up with TRBD1. The CDR3 sequence is 15 residues long. The V segment lost 7 bases and the J segment 4 bases; nucleotides outside the gene matches: 9. CDR1 is MDHEN and CDR2 is SYDVKM in the germline V gene. The CDR3, as DNA: TGTGCCAGCACCCAGGGGGGACTTCTTAATGAAAAACTGTTTTTT. Encoded protein: CASTQGGLLNEKLFF.

The rearrangement links TRBV4-1 to TRBJ2-1; D remains unclear. Per the germline V gene, CDR1 is MGHRA and CDR2 is YSYEKL. Trimming removed 4 bases at V and 5 bases at J, with 9 bases between. The CDR3 contains 13 residues. For the CDR3, the DNA is TGCGCCAGCAGCCGCACTCCTAACAATGAGCAGTTCTTC. Its protein is CASSRTPNNEQFF.

The V and J genes are TRBV19 and TRBJ2-7; TRBD1 is a possible D gene (6 bases). In germline, CDR1 is LNHDA, CDR2 SQIVND (reference sequence). The CDR3 runs 14 residues. V was clipped by 3 bases and J by 0 bases, with 9 bases between them. As DNA, the CDR3 is TGTGCCAGTAGTATCCTAGGGGGCTCCTACGAGCAGTACTTC. This codes for CASSILGGSYEQYF.

The J gene is TRBJ1-1, the V gene TRBV6-5; D gene unclear. Trimming removed 5 bases at V and 10 bases at J, with 17 bases between. The CDR3 extends over 13 amino acids. Germline CDR1 and CDR2: MNHEY and SVGAGI. The CDR3 loop is CASSPRGKEGAFF. CDR3 in DNA: TGTGCCAGCAGTCCGAGAGGGAAGGAGGGAGCTTTCTTT.

The chain carries TRBV19 and TRBJ2-1; 7 bases agree with TRBD1. Germline-derived CDR1 and CDR2 are LNHDA and SQIVND (reference sequence). There are 15 residues in the CDR3. With 2 bases clipped from V and 3 bases from J, the junction kept 4 bases outside the gene matches. The CDR3 sequence: CASSIRGGLYNEQFF. Written as DNA, the CDR3 is TGTGCCAGTAGTATACGAGGGGGCCTCTACAATGAGCAGTTCTTC.

This rearrangement joins TRBV27 to TRBJ2-3; TRBD2 matches at 7 bases. After removal of 3 bases from V and 5 bases from J, the junction contained 5 bases not matched to a gene. Germline-derived CDR1 and CDR2 are MNHEY and SMNVEV (reference sequence). The CDR3 extends over 14 amino acids. For the CDR3, the DNA is TGTGCCAGCAGTTTGGGGAGGGCGAGAGATACGCAGTATTTT. It codes for CASSLGRARDTQYF.

The genes are TRBV18 and TRBJ1-2; D unresolved. The CDR3 covers 12 residues. The ends were cut back, 8 bases at V and 1 base at J, with 8 bases in the middle. Germline values: CDR1 KGHSH, CDR2 LQKENI. Here the CDR3 reads CASAGDNYGYTF. For the CDR3, the DNA is TGTGCCAGCGCCGGTGATAACTATGGCTACACCTTC.

In this sample, this clone turned up a few times. V gene TRBV19 combines with J gene TRBJ1-2; D possibly corresponds to TRBD1 (5 bases). V lost 4 bases, J lost 0 bases, and 12 bases lay in between. The CDR3 loop spans 15 amino acids. The V gene's germline CDR1 is LNHDA and CDR2 SQIVND (reference sequence). The CDR3 DNA reads as TGTGCCAGTAGTAGGGGCACAGCAACTAACTATGGCTACACCTTC. It yields the protein CASSRGTATNYGYTF.

This chain uses TRBV28 with TRBJ2-2, with 8 bases that match TRBD2. Germline V gene sequence: CDR1 MDHEN, CDR2 SYDVKM. J lost 5 bases, V lost 7 bases, and 6 bases had no gene match. The CDR3 extends over 14 amino acids. CDR3 sequence reads: CASKGTSITGELFF. CDR3 nucleotides: TGTGCCAGCAAGGGGACTAGTATAACCGGGGAGCTGTTTTTT.

The rearrangement joins TRBV27 to TRBJ2-3, with D maybe TRBD2 (5 bases). Germline values: CDR1 MNHEY, CDR2 SMNVEV (reference sequence). Trimming left V 2 bases short and J 7 bases short, with 19 bases between. The CDR3 is 16 residues long. CDR3 loop: CASSLPPSGRLNTQYF. CDR3 in DNA: TGTGCCAGCAGTTTACCCCCGAGCGGCCGATTAAATACGCAGTATTTT.

The chain uses TRBV5-1 and TRBJ2-1; TRBD1 aligns across 8 bases. The CDR3 runs 14 residues. CDR1 and CDR2 (germline): SGHRS, YFSETQ. Trimming at V came to 0 bases and at J to 6 bases, leaving 2 bases not matched to a gene. This CDR3 reads CASSLGTGSNEQFF. The CDR3 DNA is TGCGCCAGCAGCTTGGGGACAGGGAGCAATGAGCAGTTCTTC.

The rearrangement joins TRBV7-2 to TRBJ1-2; TRBD1 is a possible D gene (6 bases). CDR3 length: 12 residues. Germline CDR1 SGHTA, CDR2 FQGNSA. V was trimmed by 5 bases and J by 6 bases, leaving 10 bases between them. The CDR3 spells CASSPRGDGYTF. DNA for the CDR3: TGTGCCAGCAGCCCCAGGGGTGATGGCTACACCTTC.

This clone has a single count. The J gene is TRBJ1-1, the V gene TRBV5-1; possible D gene TRBD1, 6 bases. Germline V gene sequence: CDR1 SGHRS, CDR2 YFSETQ. The CDR3 totals 13 residues. Trimming took off 4 bases at V and 10 bases at J, with 17 bases between the two ends. DNA for the CDR3: TGCGCCAGCAGCCTGGAGGGGGGGCGAGCAGCTTTCTTT. It translates to CASSLEGGRAAFF.

The chain couples TRBV5-1 to TRBJ1-1; D is unclear. Germline lookup yields CDR1 SGHRS and CDR2 YFSETQ. The ends were cut back, 0 bases at V and 6 bases at J, with 15 bases in the middle. The CDR3 covers 15 residues. The CDR3 here is CASSLEGSGRSEAFF. The CDR3 DNA reads as TGCGCCAGCAGCTTGGAGGGAAGTGGGAGATCTGAAGCTTTCTTT.

The chain uses TRBV7-2 and TRBJ2-1, with TRBD2 matching over 11 bases. The V gene's germline CDR1 is SGHTA and CDR2 FQGNSA. The CDR3 contains 15 residues. V gave up 3 bases and J gave up 9 bases; unmatched junction bases: 7. The CDR3 loop reads CASSFTGTSGSEQFF. CDR3 sequence (DNA): TGTGCCAGCAGCTTTACCGGGACTAGCGGTAGTGAGCAGTTCTTC.

This clone was seen just once. J is TRBJ2-3 and V is TRBV5-4; TRBD2 might be the D (5 bases). In germline, CDR1 is SGHNT, CDR2 YYREEE (reference sequence). This CDR3 spans 14 amino acids. V lost 4 bases, J lost 1 base, and 10 bases lay in between. The CDR3 DNA follows: TGTGCCAGCAGCCAGGACTTGGGCACAGATACGCAGTATTTT. Translating gives CASSQDLGTDTQYF. The variable domain in full, completed from reference TRBV5-4 and TRBJ2-3, reads ETGVTQSPTHLIKTRGQQVTLRCSSQSGHNTVSWYQQALGQGPQFIFQYYREEENGRGNFPPRFSGLQFPNYSSELNVNALELDDSALYLCASSQDLGTDTQYFGPGTRLTVL.

This sequence joins TRBV6-6 and TRBJ2-5, with D tentatively TRBD1 (6 bases). The J call may be faulty, since TRBJ2-7 better matches the DNA end. The CDR3 contains 14 residues. Germline V gene data show CDR1 as MNHNY and CDR2 as SVGAGI (reference sequence). In DNA, the CDR3 is TGTGCCAGCAGACGCGACAGGACTCCTGGCGAGCAGTACTTC. Its protein product is CASRRDRTPGEQYF.

This clone was observed once. The rearrangement uses TRBV2 and TRBJ1-6, with TRBD1 matching 7 bases. The trim removed 6 bases at V and 6 bases at J, leaving 8 bases unmatched. The length of the CDR3 is 15 residues. The germline CDR1 and CDR2 sequences are SNHLY and FYNNEI. The CDR3 is CASRDRDRGNSPLHF. For the CDR3, the DNA is TGTGCCAGCAGAGACCGGGACAGAGGTAATTCACCCCTCCACTTT.